Below are 19 T cell receptor beta chains sequenced from a single sample in a study of control samples from healthy donors and cancer patients. Some clones are missing from TCRdb's copy, which holds only in-frame ones; the method was immunoSEQ multiplex PCR. The sample consists of some 220,000 clones, 85% to 95% of them appearing once. Sequencing input: blood. Source of these receptors: a man aged 45 to 65 in good health.

This chain uses TRBV6-5 with TRBJ1-2; D is uncertain. CDR3 length: 13 residues. Germline CDR1 and CDR2: MNHEY and SVGAGI. Trimming left V 4 bases short and J 8 bases short, with 14 bases between. CDR3 region: CASSFPGESGYTF. CDR3 bases: TGTGCCAGCAGTTTCCCCGGCGAGAGCGGCTACACCTTC.

The V and J genes are TRBV5-5 and TRBJ1-5, with a tentative D call TRBD1 (6 bases). The germline gives CDR1 SGHKS, CDR2 YYEKEE (reference sequence). Trimming cost V 4 bases and J 7 bases, with 12 bases left between them. This CDR3 region has 13 residues. The CDR3: CASSPEGGQPQHF. The CDR3 DNA sequence: TGTGCCAGCAGCCCGGAGGGGGGACAGCCCCAGCATTTT.

The V and J genes are TRBV7-2 and TRBJ2-1, with 7 bases matching TRBD1. Per germline, CDR1 SGHTA and CDR2 FQGNSA. Unmatched junction bases numbered 9, after V lost 0 bases and J lost 4 bases. The CDR3 has 17 amino acids. The CDR3 DNA reads TGTGCCAGCAGCTTAGCGCTGCAGGACAGGAGATACAATGAGCAGTTCTTC. Its protein product is CASSLALQDRRYNEQFF.

The V and J genes are TRBV28 and TRBJ1-6, with D uncertain. Between the trimmed V and J ends, which lost 5 bases and 14 bases, there was a span of 19 bases. CDR1 is MDHEN, CDR2 SYDVKM, per germline. The CDR3 totals 14 residues. CDR3 sequence reads: CASSPPLASVSLHF. The CDR3 nucleotides read TGTGCCAGCAGTCCTCCCTTAGCCTCGGTATCCCTCCACTTT.

In the case of this clone: The sample contains more than one DNA sequence encoding this CDR3. The chain links TRBV18 to TRBJ1-3, with D unclear. The CDR3 has 14 residues. The V end lost 2 bases, the J end lost 1 base, and 6 bases lay between the germline ends. The germline CDR1 and CDR2 sequences are KGHSH and LQKENI. The CDR3 protein is CASSPDGSGNTIYF. CDR3 coding DNA: TGTGCCAGCTCACCAGATGGGTCTGGAAACACCATATATTTT. The whole variable domain, filled in from reference TRBV18 and TRBJ1-3, reads NAGVMQNPRHLVRRRGQEARLRCSPMKGHSHVYWYRQLPEEGLKFMVYLQKENIIDESGMPKERFSAEFPKEGPSILRIQQVVRGDSAAYFCASSPDGSGNTIYFGEGSWLTVV.

This clone was found a few times. This rearrangement joins TRBV24-1 to TRBJ2-3; D call uncertain. CDR1 is KGHDR, CDR2 SFDVKD, per germline. CDR3 length: 10 residues. V lost 12 bases to trimming and J lost 7 bases, with 10 bases between them. The CDR3 sequence: CASDRYTQYF. In DNA form, the CDR3 reads TGTGCCTCGGATCGATATACGCAGTATTTT.

The chain uses TRBV2 and TRBJ2-2; no clear D. The CDR3 is made up of 16 amino acids. The V end lost 3 bases, the J end lost 6 bases, and 17 bases lay between the germline ends. CDR1 SNHLY and CDR2 FYNNEI come from the germline V gene. The CDR3, as DNA: TGTGCCAGCAGTGATACAGCCGCGCCACTTGCCGGGGAGCTGTTTTTT. Protein sequence: CASSDTAAPLAGELFF.

The chain couples TRBV7-2 to TRBJ1-3; D is unresolved. The CDR3 length is 13 residues. The ends were cut back, 5 bases at V and 4 bases at J, with 9 bases in the middle. The V gene's germline CDR1 is SGHTA and CDR2 FQGNSA. CDR3 protein: CASSLNRGNTIYF. The DNA for the CDR3 is TGTGCCAGCAGCCTAAACCGAGGAAACACCATATATTTT. Variable domain in full (rest from reference TRBV7-2 and TRBJ1-3): GAGVSQSPSNKVTEKGKDVELRCDPISGHTALYWYRQSLGQGLEFLIYFQGNSAPDKSGLPSDRFSAERTGGSVSTLTIQRTQQEDSAVYLCASSLNRGNTIYFGEGSWLTVV.

A single count supports this clone. The chain recombines TRBV28 with TRBJ1-2, with 7 bases identical to TRBD1. The CDR3 runs to 15 residues. V lost 2 bases to trimming and J lost 5 bases; unmatched junction nucleotides: 8. CDR1 MDHEN and CDR2 SYDVKM come from the germline V gene. The CDR3 here is CASSLNRGRWYGYTF. For the CDR3, the DNA is TGTGCCAGCAGTTTAAATAGGGGGCGATGGTATGGCTACACCTTC.

This chain connects TRBV7-9 to TRBJ2-3, with D possibly being TRBD1 (5 bases). V shed 7 bases and J shed 2 bases, with 16 bases lying between them. CDR1 SEHNR and CDR2 FQNEAQ come from the germline V gene (reference sequence). This CDR3 is 15 amino acids long. The CDR3 region has the DNA TGTGCCAGCACAACCCCAGGGCTACCCACAGATACGCAGTATTTT. Translated, it gives CASTTPGLPTDTQYF.

The chain is built from TRBV28 and TRBJ2-4; 7 bases fit TRBD2. Germline CDR1 MDHEN, CDR2 SYDVKM. V was pared by 5 bases and J by 1 base, with 2 bases of the junction left unmatched. This CDR3 is 14 amino acids long. The DNA for the CDR3 is TGTGCCAGCAGTGATAGCGGGGCCAAAAACATTCAGTACTTC. Its translation is CASSDSGAKNIQYF.

The chain is built from TRBV5-1 and TRBJ1-6; the D gene is possibly TRBD1 (6 bases). The V end was cut by 5 bases, the J end by 10 bases, with 22 bases between. Germline assignment: CDR1 SGHRS and CDR2 YFSETQ. The CDR3 totals 16 residues. Here the CDR3 DNA reads TGCGCCAGCAGTAAGACAGGACTAAACGACGGATCACCCCTCCACTTT. Protein product: CASSKTGLNDGSPLHF.

Written as DNA, the CDR3 is TGCGCCAGCAGCGACGGACAGGGCCGCGAGCAGTACGTC. It encodes CASSDGQGREQYV. This chain joins TRBV5-1 and TRBJ2-7, with TRBD1 matching over 8 bases. This CDR3 has 13 amino acids. The germline V gene encodes CDR1 SGHRS and CDR2 YFSETQ. Trimming removed 4 bases from V and 6 bases from J; junction bases left unmatched: 6.

The chain recombines TRBV18 with TRBJ1-1; 9 bases agree with TRBD1. The length of the CDR3 is 15 residues. Germline V lookup: CDR1 KGHSH, CDR2 LQKENI. Trimming cost V 0 bases and J 4 bases; bases outside gene matches: 3. The chain's CDR3 is CASSPPGQGGTEAFF. Written as DNA, the CDR3 is TGTGCCAGCTCACCACCGGGACAGGGAGGCACTGAAGCTTTCTTT.

The rearrangement joins TRBV5-1 to TRBJ1-6; a possible D gene is TRBD1 (6 bases). Germline V gene sequence: CDR1 SGHRS, CDR2 YFSETQ. Between the trimmed V and J ends, which lost 0 bases and 7 bases, there was a span of 8 bases. This CDR3 spans 14 amino acids. DNA for the CDR3: TGCGCCAGCAGCTTGGCAGGGGCAAATTCACCCCTCCACTTT. Amino acid sequence: CASSLAGANSPLHF.

The V gene is TRBV27, the J gene TRBJ2-3; D might be TRBD2 (7 bases). Germline V CDR1 and CDR2: MNHEY, SMNVEV (reference sequence). The CDR3 has 14 amino acids. The V and J ends lost 7 bases and 3 bases respectively, with 14 bases between them. The CDR3 coding sequence is TGTGCCAGCATGGAGGGGGGGGTGACAGATACGCAGTATTTT. It specifies CASMEGGVTDTQYF.

The V and J genes are TRBV19 and TRBJ2-7, with D possibly TRBD2 on 5 matching bases. The CDR3 has 14 amino acids. Trimming pared 5 bases from V and 7 bases from J, leaving 18 bases between. Per the germline V gene, CDR1 is LNHDA and CDR2 is SQIVND (reference sequence). CDR3: CASSELTDSGEQYF. CDR3 nucleotide sequence: TGTGCCAGTAGTGAACTGACCGACTCGGGGGAGCAGTACTTC.

DNA for the CDR3: TGCGCCAGCAGCTTAGACAGGGCCGCCGGGGAGCTGTTTTTT. It is translated as CASSLDRAAGELFF. The rearrangement uses TRBV5-1 and TRBJ2-2; the match to TRBD1 covers 7 bases. CDR3 length: 14 amino acids. CDR1 is SGHRS, CDR2 YFSETQ, per germline. J was trimmed by 6 bases and V by 2 bases; bases with no gene match: 4.

This chain uses TRBV7-9 with TRBJ2-5; a possible D gene is TRBD2 (5 bases). Germline V gene data show CDR1 as SEHNR and CDR2 as FQNEAQ (reference sequence). The CDR3 has 13 amino acids. V lost 5 bases and J lost 0, with 7 bases in between. CDR3 amino acids: CASSPDYQETQYF. The CDR3 coding sequence is TGTGCCAGCAGCCCGGACTACCAAGAGACCCAGTACTTC.